This entry features one T cell receptor (beta chain) sequence. Its antigen remains unidentified. Base quality data are lacking; no much larger clone is found one base away. The sample belongs to a study of blood T cell repertoires in COVID-19 (dated by TCRdb to about 2020). About the study as a whole: Samples covering the acute and convalescent phases of COVID-19 were provided by collaborators in the United States, Italy and Spain. HLA class I and class II types, where available, came from metadata supplied by the sample provider rather than from assay-based typing. The repertoires were made available in a free public database intended to serve as a resource for research on the immune response to SARS-CoV-2. Sample metadata almost always included a de-identified subject ID, COVID-19 status, age in years and sex. The samples were drawn from two sources: the first 160 participants of the ongoing ImmuneRACE study, and 1,000 to 1,500 subjects contributed by 6 global collaborators. The dataset comprised deeply sampled blood TCRbeta repertoires from subjects exposed to, actively infected with, or recovered from COVID-19. The prospective study material was composed of cDNA or gDNA derived from T cells, B-cell-depleted T cells, or PBMCs.

The paper as a whole reports these results and caveats: The amount of clinical and demographic metadata varied by source and participant and was provided uncurated.

Based on the germline V gene (reference sequence), the CDR1 and CDR2 sequences are SGHNT and YYREEE. From its cysteine to its phenylalanine, the CDR3 spans 16 amino acids. Only the CDR3 DNA is retained, 48 bases long and in frame from the first base. Trimming at the junction amounts to 1 base on V and 2 bases on J, and the germline ends lie 10 bases apart. TCRbeta CDR3 regions were amplified from genomic DNA by means of the immunoSEQ Assay, a bias-controlled multiplex PCR. The authors' pipeline ran thus. Nucleated cell counts per sample were estimated from amplification of reference gene primers within the assay. To quantify the absolute abundance of each unique TCRbeta CDR3 rearrangement, sequence reads were collapsed and filtered. For each sample, productive Simpson clonality was calculated as the square root of Simpson's diversity index across productive rearrangements. Held by TCRdb, this immuneACCESS table contains in-frame sequences only and omits some clones. Under half of the omission traces to an unresolved V gene where checked; the cause of the rest is unknown. V and J calls and clone size come straight from that table; D and trimming were deduced from the DNA. In this sample the table shows about 230,000 clones, approximately 80% of which occur a single time. 1.4% of the sample is taken by the ten largest.

A second Seattle source provided samples from volunteer blood donors who had recovered from COVID-19. Collaborating institutions collected whole blood in K2EDTA tubes following their own protocols. For TCRbeta analysis, collaborator samples were shipped as frozen whole blood, as isolated PBMCs, or as DNA extracted from either sample type. The sample was peripheral blood. The chain is made from TRBV5-4 and TRBJ2-6; TRBD1 is a possible D gene, resting on 5 matching bases. This clonotype was sampled from a woman in her 40s who had recovered from COVID-19. The CDR3 here reads CASSLYQGTGANVLTF. The nucleotide sequence is TGTGCCAGCAGCTTGTATCAGGGAACTGGGGCCAACGTCCTGACTTTC. Where the CDR3 stops, the reference TRBV5-4 and TRBJ2-6 genes take over; the full variable domain is ETGVTQSPTHLIKTRGQQVTLRCSSQSGHNTVSWYQQALGQGPQFIFQYYREEENGRGNFPPRFSGLQFPNYSSELNVNALELDDSALYLCASSLYQGTGANVLTFGAGSRLTVL.